This paragraph reports one TCR beta chain. V shed 0 bases and J shed 2 bases, with 6 bases lying between them. The germline V gene encodes CDR1 SGDLS and CDR2 YYNGEE. There are 13 residues in the CDR3. The sample belongs to a study of blood T cell repertoires in COVID-19. Study details: There were acute and convalescent COVID-19 samples, and they came from the United States, Italy and Spain. In each case, the material was cDNA or gDNA derived from T cells, B-cell-depleted T cells, or PBMCs.

Per the authors' pipeline: Amplification from reference gene primers served as the basis for estimated nucleated cell counts. Using immunoSEQ multiplex PCR, the repertoire was profiled, and TCRdb retains in-frame clones only, with some absent. V, J and clone size derive from that table, while D and trimming were established from the DNA sequence. The data show a few hundred thousand clones, about 82% seen once. Material: peripheral blood. The clonotype comes from a woman in her forties or fifties with acute or convalescent COVID-19. V gene TRBV9 combines with J gene TRBJ2-7; D gene ambiguous. For the CDR3, the DNA is TGTGCCAGCAGCGTAGGACTCACCTACGAGCAGTACTTC. Its translation is CASSVGLTYEQYF.